Listed below are T cell receptor beta chains from one sample, sequenced in a study of blood T cell repertoires in COVID-19. Clones were sequenced by immunoSEQ multiplex PCR, and TCRdb holds only the in-frame ones, with some missing. The data contain 40,000 to 50,000 clones, 85% to 90% of them singletons. The specimen was peripheral blood. All receptors come from a human donor in a cohort sampled during active COVID-19. CDR3s include the opening cysteine and the closing phenylalanine or tryptophan. A D gene is named only where the DNA matches it firmly. A row's size may be missing; if present it is once, few, many or a size class.

j_gene	abundance	d_gene	v_gene	CDR3nt	CDR3aa
TRBJ2-3	.	TRBD1	TRBV11-3	TGTGCCAGCAGCTTAGATGGCCAGGGGGTTGGCTATACGCAGTATTTT	CASSLDGQGVGYTQYF
TRBJ1-1	.	.	TRBV9	TGTGCCAGCAGCGTAGGTAATCCAGGGGACACTGAAGCTTTCTTT	CASSVGNPGDTEAFF
TRBJ2-1	once	.	TRBV5-1	TGCGCCAGCAGCTTGGCGGGAGCTAGTGAGAATGAGCAGTTCTTC	CASSLAGASENEQFF
TRBJ1-2	.	.	TRBV30	TGTGCCTGGAGTCGGCAGGACTACTATGGCTACACCTTC	CAWSRQDYYGYTF
TRBJ2-5	once	TRBD2	TRBV7-9	TGTGCCAGCAGACCTAGCGGGAGTTTCCAAGAGACCCAGTACTTC	CASRPSGSFQETQYF
TRBJ2-7	.	TRBD1	TRBV29-1	TGCAGCGTTGAAGATAGGAGGACAGGGAACTCCTACGAGCAGTACTTC	CSVEDRRTGNSYEQYF
TRBJ1-4	.	TRBD1	TRBV14	TGTGCCAGCAGCCAAGATCGAAGGTGGACAGGGATAGGAGAAAAACTGTTTTTT	CASSQDRRWTGIGEKLFF
TRBJ2-7	few	.	TRBV4-2	TGTGCCAGCAGCCAAGATATCACAGCACTCTTCCCTCGGGAGCAGTACTTC	CASSQDITALFPREQYF
TRBJ2-3	.	TRBD2	TRBV5-1	TGCGCCAGCAGCACGGGACTAGCGGCCACAGATACGCAGTATTTT	CASSTGLAATDTQYF
TRBJ2-7	.	.	TRBV21-1	TGTGCCAGCAGCGCCCGACAGGGGGCCCTCTCCTACGAGCAGTACTTC	CASSARQGALSYEQYF
TRBJ2-2	.	.	TRBV7-9	TGTGCCAGCCAGGGGTCCAACTACAACACCGGGGAGCTGTTTTTT	CASQGSNYNTGELFF
TRBJ1-2	.	.	TRBV2	TGTGCCAGCAGTCCTGACAGTAACTATGGCTACACCTTC	CASSPDSNYGYTF
TRBJ2-7	.	TRBD2	TRBV27	TGTGCCAGCAGTATGACTAGCGGGAGGACCCGCGAGCAGTACTTC	CASSMTSGRTREQYF
TRBJ2-7	.	TRBD1	TRBV28	TGTGCCAGCAGTCCGGCAGGGGGCATCGAATACGAGCAGTACTTC	CASSPAGGIEYEQYF
TRBJ1-1	.	TRBD1	TRBV19	TGTGCCAGTAGGGAAGACAGGGCGGACACTGAAGCTTTCTTT	CASREDRADTEAFF
TRBJ1-1	.	TRBD1	TRBV6-5	TGTGCCGCTAGACAGGGGGCTGTAACTGAAGCTTTCTTT	CAARQGAVTEAFF
TRBJ2-2	.	TRBD2	TRBV2	TGTGCCAGCAGTGTGTTACTAGCGACCACCGGGGAGCTGTTTTTT	CASSVLLATTGELFF
TRBJ2-2	.	TRBD2	TRBV5-1	TGCGCCAGCAGCTTGGATGTGACTAGCGCAAACACCGGGGAGCTGTTTTTT	CASSLDVTSANTGELFF
TRBJ1-3	once	TRBD1	TRBV10-2	TGCGCCAGCAGGTCCCGCTCAGGGGGACTGAAGGTAGGAGAGACAGGGGGGGACACCATATATTTT	CASRSRSGGLKVGETGGDTIYF
TRBJ1-3	.	.	TRBV5-5	TGTGCCAGCAGCTTGGCACAGTCTGGAAACACCATATATTTT	CASSLAQSGNTIYF
TRBJ2-7	.	TRBD2	TRBV10-2	TGCGCCAGCAGTGCCCGTAGCGGGAGGGGTTCCTACGAGCAGTACTTC	CASSARSGRGSYEQYF
TRBJ1-1	.	TRBD1	TRBV7-9	TGTGCCAGCAGCTTAGCGGGACAGGGGGGAGCTGAAGCTTTCTTT	CASSLAGQGGAEAFF
TRBJ2-3	.	TRBD2	TRBV7-3	TGTGCCAGCAGTCCCCTAGCGGGAGGCACAGATACGCAGTATTTT	CASSPLAGGTDTQYF
TRBJ2-1	.	TRBD2	TRBV5-6	TGTGCCAGCAGCCTGGGGCGGGGGGGCCGCCTCTACAATGAGCAGTTCTTC	CASSLGRGGRLYNEQFF
TRBJ2-7	few	.	TRBV6-1	TGTGCCAGCAGTGAATCCGTCGGGAGCAACTACGAGCAGTACTTC	CASSESVGSNYEQYF
TRBJ2-3	.	.	TRBV7-3	TGTGCCAGCATCCAACAACCTATAACTAGTACCCACACAGATACGCAGTATTTT	CASIQQPITSTHTDTQYF
TRBJ1-2	.	TRBD1	TRBV28	TGTGCCAGCAGTCCCCCCCAGACAGGGTCGGGTGGCTACACCTTC	CASSPPQTGSGGYTF
TRBJ2-2	once	TRBD2	TRBV5-4	TGTGCCAGCAGCGCAGTAGCGGGAGCGGGCACCGGGGAGCTGTTTTTT	CASSAVAGAGTGELFF
TRBJ2-5	.	TRBD1	TRBV9	TGTGCCAGCAGCGACCATACCGTTGACAGGGGGCAAAAGACCCAGTACTTC	CASSDHTVDRGQKTQYF
TRBJ1-1	.	.	TRBV7-9	TGTGCCAGCAGCTTAGCGGTGGCCTCTGAAGCTTTCTTT	CASSLAVASEAFF
TRBJ2-5	.	.	TRBV19	TGTGCCAGTAGTCCCCGGGACTCACCGCAAGAGACCCAGTACTTC	CASSPRDSPQETQYF
TRBJ2-1	once	TRBD2	TRBV4-1	TGCGCCAGCAGCCGGGGGACTAGCGGGATGGTCAATGAGCAGTTCTTC	CASSRGTSGMVNEQFF
TRBJ2-7	.	.	TRBV7-9	TGTGCCAGCAGCTCACTAGCATTACTCGACGAGCAGTACTTC	CASSSLALLDEQYF
TRBJ2-7	.	TRBD1	TRBV28	TGTGCCAGCAGGAGGGGGCTTAGGTACGAGCAGTACTTC	CASRRGLRYEQYF
TRBJ1-1	once	TRBD1	TRBV13	TGTGCCAGCAGCCCTTGGACAGGGGGGATAACTGAAGCTTTCTTT	CASSPWTGGITEAFF
TRBJ1-6	.	.	TRBV5-6	TGTGCCAGCAGCTTGAAGGGAGCCGGTTCACCCCTCCACTTT	CASSLKGAGSPLHF
TRBJ2-7	.	TRBD2	TRBV28	TGTGCCAGCAGCCTGGGGGGGTCCTACGAGCAGTACTTC	CASSLGGSYEQYF
TRBJ2-1	.	.	TRBV15	TGTGCCACCAGCAGAGATAGAGGGTTCTACAATGAGCAGTTCTTC	CATSRDRGFYNEQFF
TRBJ2-3	.	.	TRBV21-1	TGTGCCAGCCCCGAAAAGGGGGGCGGGGGATGCACAGATACGCAGTATTTT	CASPEKGGGGCTDTQYF
TRBJ2-3	.	.	TRBV5-1	TGCGCCAGCAGCTACGGACTGACAGATACGCAGTATTTT	CASSYGLTDTQYF
TRBJ2-1	.	TRBD2	TRBV7-2	TGTGCCAGCAGCTCCCGGACTCTAGGACTAGCGGGCGAGTACAATGAGCAGTTCTTC	CASSSRTLGLAGEYNEQFF
TRBJ1-1	.	TRBD1	TRBV24-1	TGTGCCACCACGACCCGGGGACAGGGAGGATACACTGAAGCTTTCTTT	CATTTRGQGGYTEAFF
TRBJ2-7	.	TRBD1	TRBV15	TGTGCCACCAGCAGGCGCGGACAGGGGAGCTCCTACGAGCAGTACTTC	CATSRRGQGSSYEQYF
TRBJ2-5	.	.	TRBV4-1	TGCGCCAGCAGCCAAGATTTCGGTTTTGCAGAGACCCAGTACTTC	CASSQDFGFAETQYF
TRBJ2-1	.	TRBD2	TRBV10-3	TGTGCCATCAGCCCACGACGGGCCGACAGACCTAGCGGGCTGTTCTTC	CAISPRRADRPSGLFF
TRBJ2-3	.	.	TRBV3-1/TRBV3-2	TGTGCCAGCAGCCAAAGGGGGGGGGCGCAATCCACAGATACGCAGTATTTT	CASSQRGGAQSTDTQYF
TRBJ2-1	.	.	TRBV13	TGTGCCAGCAGCAAAAGGCGGGCGACCTACAATGAGCAGTTCTTC	CASSKRRATYNEQFF
TRBJ2-7	once	TRBD2	TRBV7-9	TGTGCCAGCAGCTTAATTAGCGGGACCGCCTCCTACGAGCAGTACTTC	CASSLISGTASYEQYF
TRBJ1-6	.	.	TRBV10-3	TGTGCCATCAGTGGACAGGATAATTCACCCCTCCACTTT	CAISGQDNSPLHF
TRBJ1-5	few	.	TRBV2	TGTGCCAGCAGGGGGCGGGGCACCTATCAGCCCCAGCATTTT	CASRGRGTYQPQHF
TRBJ2-7	.	TRBD2	TRBV2	TGTGCCAGCAGTCTTACTAGCGGGAGCGCCTACGAGCAGTACTTC	CASSLTSGSAYEQYF
TRBJ2-1	.	.	TRBV7-3	TGTGCCAGCACCCAAAGCGTGAGGGATGAGCAGTTCTTC	CASTQSVRDEQFF
TRBJ1-6	.	TRBD1	TRBV3-1/TRBV3-2	TGTGCCAGCAGCCATCGGACAGGGCGTATTAATTCACCCCTCCACTTT	CASSHRTGRINSPLHF